One and the same sample provided the 2 T cell receptor beta chains below, sequenced in a study of prognosis after radiotherapy for stage I lung cancer. Two-round multiplex PCR on genomic DNA was the method by which TCR beta CDR3 was amplified. Specific primers for each TRBV and TRBJ gene were what first-round PCR used. Via MiXCR, TCRdb re-called the multiplex PCR reads, giving one row per CDR3 protein. The data hold about 17,000 distinct CDR3 sequences, with about 18% observed a single time. Specimen: PBMCs, collected before or after stereotactic body radiation therapy (not recorded which). The receptor source for this set is a donor aged 50 or older with non-small cell lung cancer.

This clonotype was counted at least ten times. V and J are TRBV20-1 and TRBJ2-3; 8 bases are a match to TRBD1. CDR1 and CDR2 from the germline V gene are DFQATT and SNEGSKA (reference sequence). This CDR3 has 14 residues. V lost 7 bases to trimming and J lost 0 bases; unmatched junction nucleotides: 6. CDR3 amino acids: CSGVRQGSTDTQYF. DNA of the CDR3: TGCAGTGGGGTACGACAGGGGAGCACAGATACGCAGTATTTT.

This clonotype showed up just a few times. The gene calls are TRBV20-1 and TRBJ1-3; D may be TRBD1 (5 bases). The length of the CDR3 is 16 residues. Trimming took 3 bases from V and 4 from J, leaving 19 bases between them. Germline V CDR1 and CDR2: DFQATT, SNEGSKA (reference sequence). This chain's CDR3 is CSASVQGRQRGNTIYF. The CDR3 DNA follows: TGCAGTGCTAGTGTTCAGGGCAGGCAACGAGGAAACACCATATATTTT.